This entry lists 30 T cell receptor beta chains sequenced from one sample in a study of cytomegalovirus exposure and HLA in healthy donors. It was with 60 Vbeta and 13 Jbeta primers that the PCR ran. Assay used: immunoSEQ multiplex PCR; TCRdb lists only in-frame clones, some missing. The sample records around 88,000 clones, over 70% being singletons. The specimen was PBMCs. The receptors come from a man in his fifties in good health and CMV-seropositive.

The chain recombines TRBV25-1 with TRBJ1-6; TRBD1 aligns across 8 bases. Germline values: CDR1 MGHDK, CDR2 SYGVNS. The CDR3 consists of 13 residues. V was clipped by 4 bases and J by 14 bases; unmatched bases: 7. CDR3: CASSGHNRGSLHF. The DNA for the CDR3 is TGTGCCAGCAGTGGACATAACAGGGGGTCCCTCCACTTT.

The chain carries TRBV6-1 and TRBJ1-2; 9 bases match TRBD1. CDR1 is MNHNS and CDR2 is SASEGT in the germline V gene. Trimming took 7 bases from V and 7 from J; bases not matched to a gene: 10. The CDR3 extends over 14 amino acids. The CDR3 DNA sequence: TGTGCCAGCATTATGAACAGGGGGCTAGGTGGCTACACCTTC. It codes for CASIMNRGLGGYTF.

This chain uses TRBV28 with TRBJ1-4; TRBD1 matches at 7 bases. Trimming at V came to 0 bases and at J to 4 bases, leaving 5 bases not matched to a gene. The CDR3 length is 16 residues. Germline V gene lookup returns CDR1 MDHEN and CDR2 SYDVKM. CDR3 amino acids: CASSLWKGTDNEKLFF. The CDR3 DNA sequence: TGTGCCAGCAGTTTATGGAAAGGGACAGATAATGAAAAACTGTTTTTT.

The CDR3 region is CASSIIPFGPYEQYF. For the CDR3, the DNA is TGTGCCAGTAGTATTATTCCATTTGGGCCCTACGAGCAGTACTTC. The chain uses TRBV19 and TRBJ2-7; D is undetermined. V was shortened by 3 bases and J by 2 bases, with 14 bases between the two germline ends. Looked up from germline, CDR1 is LNHDA and CDR2 is SQIVND (reference sequence). The CDR3 extends over 15 amino acids.

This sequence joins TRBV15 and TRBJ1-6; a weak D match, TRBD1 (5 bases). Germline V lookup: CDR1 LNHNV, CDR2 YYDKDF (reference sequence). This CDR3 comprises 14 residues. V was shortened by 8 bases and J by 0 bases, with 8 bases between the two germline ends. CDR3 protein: CATGGNSYNSPLHF. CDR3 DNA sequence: TGTGCCACCGGGGGGAACTCCTATAATTCACCCCTCCACTTT.

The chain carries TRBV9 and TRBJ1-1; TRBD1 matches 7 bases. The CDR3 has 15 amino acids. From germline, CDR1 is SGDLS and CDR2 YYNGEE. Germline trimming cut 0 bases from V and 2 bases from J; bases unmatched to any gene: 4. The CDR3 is CASSVEGAVNTEAFF. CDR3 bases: TGTGCCAGCAGCGTAGAGGGGGCGGTTAACACTGAAGCTTTCTTT.

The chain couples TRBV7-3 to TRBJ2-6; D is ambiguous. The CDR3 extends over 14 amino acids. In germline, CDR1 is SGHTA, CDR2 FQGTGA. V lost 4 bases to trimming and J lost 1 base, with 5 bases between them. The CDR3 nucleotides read TGTGCCAGCAGCTCCTCGTCTGGGGCCAACGTCCTGACTTTC. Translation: CASSSSSGANVLTF.

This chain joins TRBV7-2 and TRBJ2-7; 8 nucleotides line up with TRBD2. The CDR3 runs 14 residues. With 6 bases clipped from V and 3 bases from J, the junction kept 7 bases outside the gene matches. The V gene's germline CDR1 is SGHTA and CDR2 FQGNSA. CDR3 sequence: CASRAEAGGYEQYF. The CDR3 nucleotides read TGTGCCAGCAGAGCGGAGGCGGGGGGCTACGAGCAGTACTTC.

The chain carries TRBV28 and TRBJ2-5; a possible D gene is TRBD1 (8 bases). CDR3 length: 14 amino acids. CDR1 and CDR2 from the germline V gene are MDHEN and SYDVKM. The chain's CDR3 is CATGGDNSQETQYF. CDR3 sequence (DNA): TGTGCAACAGGGGGGGACAACAGCCAAGAGACCCAGTACTTC.

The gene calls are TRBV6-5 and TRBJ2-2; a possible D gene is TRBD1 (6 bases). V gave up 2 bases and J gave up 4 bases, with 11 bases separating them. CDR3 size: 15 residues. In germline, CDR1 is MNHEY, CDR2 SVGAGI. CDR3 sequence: CASSYSTRGTGELFF. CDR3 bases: TGTGCCAGCAGTTACAGCACCAGGGGCACCGGGGAGCTGTTTTTT.

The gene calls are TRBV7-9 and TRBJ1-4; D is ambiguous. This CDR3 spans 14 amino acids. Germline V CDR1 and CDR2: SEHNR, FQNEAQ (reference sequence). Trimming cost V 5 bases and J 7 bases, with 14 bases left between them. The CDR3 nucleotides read TGTGCCAGCAGCCCACTCACCCGGAGTGAAAAACTGTTTTTT. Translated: CASSPLTRSEKLFF.

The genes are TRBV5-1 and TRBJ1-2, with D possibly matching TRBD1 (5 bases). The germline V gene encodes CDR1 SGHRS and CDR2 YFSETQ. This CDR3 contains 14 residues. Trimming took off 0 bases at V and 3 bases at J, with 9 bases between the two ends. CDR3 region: CASSLAIGDYGYTF. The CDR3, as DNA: TGCGCCAGCAGCTTGGCCATAGGGGACTATGGCTACACCTTC.

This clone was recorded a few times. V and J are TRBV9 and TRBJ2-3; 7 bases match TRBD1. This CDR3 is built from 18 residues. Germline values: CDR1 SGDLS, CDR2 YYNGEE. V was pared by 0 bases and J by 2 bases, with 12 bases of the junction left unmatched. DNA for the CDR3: TGTGCCAGCAGCGTAGCGGAATACAGGGGATTAACCACAGATACGCAGTATTTT. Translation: CASSVAEYRGLTTDTQYF.

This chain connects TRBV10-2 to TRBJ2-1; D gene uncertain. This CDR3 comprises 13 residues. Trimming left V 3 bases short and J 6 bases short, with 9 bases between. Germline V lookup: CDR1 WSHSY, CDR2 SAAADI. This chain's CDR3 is CASSEPSLNEQFF. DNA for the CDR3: TGCGCCAGCAGTGAACCCTCACTCAATGAGCAGTTCTTC.

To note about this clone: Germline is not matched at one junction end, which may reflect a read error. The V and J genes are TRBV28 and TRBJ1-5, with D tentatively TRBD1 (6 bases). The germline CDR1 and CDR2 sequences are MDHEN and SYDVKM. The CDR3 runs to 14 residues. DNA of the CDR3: TGTGCCAGCAGTTTAGGTAGGGACAATCAGCCCCAGAATTTT. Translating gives CASSLGRDNQPQNF. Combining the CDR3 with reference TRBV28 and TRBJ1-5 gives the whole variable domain DVKVTQSSRYLVKRTGEKVFLECVQDMDHENMFWYRQDPGLGLRLIYFSYDVKMKEKGDIPEGYSVSREKKERFSLILESASTNQTSMYLCASSLGRDNQPQNFGDGTRLSIL.

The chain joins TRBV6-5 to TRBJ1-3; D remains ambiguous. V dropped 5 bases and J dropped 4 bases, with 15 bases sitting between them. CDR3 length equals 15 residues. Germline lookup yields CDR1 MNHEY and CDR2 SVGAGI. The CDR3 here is CASSRASGTGNTIYF. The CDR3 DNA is TGTGCCAGCAGTAGAGCGTCGGGAACCGGAAACACCATATATTTT.

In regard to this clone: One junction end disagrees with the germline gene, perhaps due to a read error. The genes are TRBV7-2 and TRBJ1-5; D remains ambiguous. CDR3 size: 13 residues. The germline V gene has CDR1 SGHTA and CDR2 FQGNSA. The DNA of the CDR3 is TGTGCCAGCAGCTTAGCGTACAGTGAGCCCCAGAATTTT. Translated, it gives CASSLAYSEPQNF.

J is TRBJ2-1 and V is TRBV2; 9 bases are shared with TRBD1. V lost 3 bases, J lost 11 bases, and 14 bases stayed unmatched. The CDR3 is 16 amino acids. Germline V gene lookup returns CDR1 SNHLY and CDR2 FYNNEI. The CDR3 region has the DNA TGTGCCAGCAGTGAGAGAAAGGTTGGGACAGGGTCGCAGCAGTTCTTC. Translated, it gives CASSERKVGTGSQQFF.

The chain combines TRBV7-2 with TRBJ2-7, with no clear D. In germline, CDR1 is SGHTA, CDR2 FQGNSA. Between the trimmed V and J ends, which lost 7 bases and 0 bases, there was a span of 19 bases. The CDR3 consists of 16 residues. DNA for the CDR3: TGTGCCAGCACCGCCGGATCGCGGCGGAGCTCCTACGAGCAGTACTTC. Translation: CASTAGSRRSSYEQYF.

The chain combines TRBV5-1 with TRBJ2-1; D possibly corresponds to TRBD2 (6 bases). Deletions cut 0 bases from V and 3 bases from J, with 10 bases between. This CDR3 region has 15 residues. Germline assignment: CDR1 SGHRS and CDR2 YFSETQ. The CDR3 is CASSLGAGNYNEQFF. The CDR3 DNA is TGCGCCAGCAGCTTGGGGGCGGGGAACTACAATGAGCAGTTCTTC.

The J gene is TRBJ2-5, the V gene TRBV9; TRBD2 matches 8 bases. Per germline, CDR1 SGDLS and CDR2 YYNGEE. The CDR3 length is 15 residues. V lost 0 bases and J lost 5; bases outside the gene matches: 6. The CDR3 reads CASSVGSGVGETQYF. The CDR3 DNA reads TGTGCCAGCAGCGTAGGTAGCGGGGTGGGGGAGACCCAGTACTTC.

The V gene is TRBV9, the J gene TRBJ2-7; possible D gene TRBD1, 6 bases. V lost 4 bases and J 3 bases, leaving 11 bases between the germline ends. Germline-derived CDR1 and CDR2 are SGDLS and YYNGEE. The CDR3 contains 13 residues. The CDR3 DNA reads TGTGCCAGCAGCCAAGGGACACACTACGAGCAGTACTTC. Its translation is CASSQGTHYEQYF. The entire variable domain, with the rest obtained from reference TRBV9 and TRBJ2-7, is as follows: DSGVTQTPKHLITATGQRVTLRCSPRSGDLSVYWYQQSLDQGLQFLIQYYNGEERAKGNILERFSAQQFPDLHSELNLSSLELGDSALYFCASSQGTHYEQYFGPGTRLTVT.

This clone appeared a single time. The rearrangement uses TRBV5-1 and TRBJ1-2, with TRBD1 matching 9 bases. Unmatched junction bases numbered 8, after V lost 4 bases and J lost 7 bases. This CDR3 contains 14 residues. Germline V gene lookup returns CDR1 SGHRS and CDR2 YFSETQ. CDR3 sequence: CASSKDRGQAGYTF. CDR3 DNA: TGCGCCAGCAGCAAGGACAGGGGTCAAGCTGGCTACACCTTC.

CDR3 residues: CASSLPSGSEAFF. CDR3 in DNA: TGTGCCAGCAGCTTACCCAGCGGGAGTGAAGCTTTCTTT. The J gene is TRBJ1-1, the V gene TRBV7-9; D is ambiguous. The V gene lost 2 bases and the J gene lost 7 bases, with 11 bases spanning the gap. Germline-derived CDR1 and CDR2 are SEHNR and FQNEAQ (reference sequence). The CDR3 extends over 13 amino acids.

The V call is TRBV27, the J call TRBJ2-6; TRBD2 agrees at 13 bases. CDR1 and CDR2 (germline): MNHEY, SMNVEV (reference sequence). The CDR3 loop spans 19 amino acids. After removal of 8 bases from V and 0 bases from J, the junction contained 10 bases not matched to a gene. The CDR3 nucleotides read TGTGCCAGCCGAACTAGCGGGGGGGCCTTACTCTCTGGGGCCAACGTCCTGACTTTC. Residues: CASRTSGGALLSGANVLTF.

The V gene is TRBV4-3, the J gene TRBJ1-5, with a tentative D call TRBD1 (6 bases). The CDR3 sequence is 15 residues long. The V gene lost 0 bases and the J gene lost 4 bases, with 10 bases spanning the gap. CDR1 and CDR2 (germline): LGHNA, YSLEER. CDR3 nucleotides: TGCGCCAGCAGCCAAGATTCACAGGGAAATCAGCCCCAGCATTTT. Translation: CASSQDSQGNQPQHF.

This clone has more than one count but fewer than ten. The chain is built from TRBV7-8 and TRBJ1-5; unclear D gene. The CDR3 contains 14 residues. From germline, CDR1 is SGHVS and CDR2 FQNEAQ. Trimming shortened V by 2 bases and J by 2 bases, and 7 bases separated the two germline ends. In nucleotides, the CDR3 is TGTGCCAGCAGCTTACGGGAAGGCAATCAGCCCCAGCATTTT. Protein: CASSLREGNQPQHF.

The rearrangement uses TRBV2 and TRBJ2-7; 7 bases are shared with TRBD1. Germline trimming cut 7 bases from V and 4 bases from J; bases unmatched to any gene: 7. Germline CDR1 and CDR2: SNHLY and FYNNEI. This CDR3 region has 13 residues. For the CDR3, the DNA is TGTGCCAGCAAGTCCGGGACAGAGTACGAGCAGTACTTC. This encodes CASKSGTEYEQYF. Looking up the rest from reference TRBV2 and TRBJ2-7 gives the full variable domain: EPEVTQTPSHQVTQMGQEVILRCVPISNHLYFYWYRQILGQKVEFLVSFYNNEISEKSEIFDDQFSVERPDGSNFTLKIRSTKLEDSAMYFCASKSGTEYEQYFGPGTRLTVT.

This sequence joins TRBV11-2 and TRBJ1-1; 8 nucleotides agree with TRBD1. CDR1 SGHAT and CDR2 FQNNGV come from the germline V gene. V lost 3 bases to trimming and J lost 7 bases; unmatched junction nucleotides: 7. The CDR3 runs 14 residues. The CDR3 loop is CASSFTGGEGEAFF. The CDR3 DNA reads TGTGCCAGCAGCTTTACAGGGGGGGAAGGTGAAGCTTTCTTT.

CDR3 bases: TGTGCCAGCAGCCTTAGATCGGGTTCACCCCTCCACTTT. It translates to CASSLRSGSPLHF. The chain combines TRBV13 with TRBJ1-6; D is unclear. V gave up 5 bases and J gave up 9 bases, with 11 bases separating them. The V gene's germline CDR1 is PRHDT and CDR2 FYEKMQ (reference sequence). The CDR3 sequence is 13 residues long. Combining the CDR3 with reference TRBV13 and TRBJ1-6 gives the whole variable domain AAGVIQSPRHLIKEKRETATLKCYPIPRHDTVYWYQQGPGQDPQFLISFYEKMQSDKGSIPDRFSAQQFSDYHSELNMSSLELGDSALYFCASSLRSGSPLHFGNGTRLTVT.